This entry features one T cell receptor (beta chain) sequence. The antigen is unknown. The data belong to a study of T cells in Graves' hyperthyroidism and ophthalmopathy. Study observations and caveats: Most thyroid clonotypes expanded above 0.001 appeared in blood too.

RNA transcripts were the template for amplifying TCR beta CDR3 regions. The HTBI set primed first-round TCR CDR3 RT-PCR. MiXCR, applied by TCRdb to the multiplex PCR reads, yields one record per CDR3 protein. The sample has 300,000 to 500,000 distinct CDR3 sequences; around 15% are singletons. Germline V gene lookup returns CDR1 KGHSH and CDR2 LQKENI. V lost 3 bases and J 3 bases, leaving 13 bases between the germline ends. This CDR3 is 15 amino acids long. In the ophthalmopathy cohort, Clinical Activity Score was at least 3, NOSPECS grade at least 4, and duration under 3 months. Each 10 ml fresh peripheral blood draw supplied the PBMCs.

The chain has TRBV18 and TRBJ2-3, with D perhaps matching TRBD2 (6 bases). The sequence was obtained from a middle-aged man with Graves' ophthalmopathy. The material sequenced was blood. CDR3 region: CASSPGGRLTDTQYF. The CDR3, as DNA: TGTGCCAGCTCACCCGGGGGTCGCCTTACAGATACGCAGTATTTT.